This T cell receptor (beta chain) was captured in a study of technical replicates of blood from a few donors. Method: immunoSEQ multiplex PCR; TCRdb's copy keeps in-frame clones and lacks some. The table has around 79,000 clones, 94% seen once; the top ten hold approximately 0.39%. This CDR3 contains 13 residues. Trimming shortened V by 5 bases and J by 2 bases, and 11 bases separated the two germline ends. Germline CDR1 is SGHDT and CDR2 is YYEEEE. This rearrangement joins TRBV5-6 to TRBJ2-7, with D uncertain. The clonotype was recovered from a human donor in good health. The source material was T cells isolated from PBMCs. The CDR3 region has the DNA TGTGCCAGCAGTTTCGACAAGACCTACGAGCAGTACTTC. Amino acid sequence: CASSFDKTYEQYF.